This record covers a single TCR beta chain. The antigen is unknown. The CDR3 sequence is 12 residues long. Germline V lookup: CDR1 ENHRY, CDR2 SYGVKD. V was pared by 8 bases and J by 4 bases, with 0 bases of the junction left unmatched. The data derive from a study of cytomegalovirus exposure and HLA in healthy donors. Notes on the study in general: Later on, a genetic analysis was performed. It linked a missense variant in DCLRE1C with V- and J-gene trimming of TCR beta. After further analysis at a later stage, around 17,000 TCR beta sequences were associated with HLA alleles at 0.05 false discovery rate. Most TCR beta V segments were productive about 87% or about 30% of the time in an earlier analysis. Common viral pathogens seemed to be connected with several of the most significant clusters, according to a later analysis.

The PCR had 60 Vbeta and 13 Jbeta primers. The repertoire was sequenced with immunoSEQ multiplex PCR; TCRdb's copy has only in-frame clones and lacks some. The table lists about 100,000 clones, around 79% of them singletons, with 1.5% to 2% in the top ten. The sample comprised PBMCs. This receptor was obtained from a woman between 35 and 50 years old in good health and CMV-seronegative. The chain links TRBV10-3 to TRBJ1-1; 11 positions agree with TRBD1. The CDR3 loop reads CAIGTGGTEAFF. In DNA, the CDR3 is TGTGCCATCGGGACAGGGGGCACTGAAGCTTTCTTT.